One sample yielded the 18 T cell receptor beta chains listed below, sequenced in a study of metastatic and nonmetastatic thyroid tumors. TCRdb re-called clones via MiXCR from the PCR reads. This sample has 42,000 or so clones, with 18% found just once. All patients were untreated before thyroid surgery. The sample consisted of tumor tissue. Receptor source: a female donor with papillary thyroid cancer or a benign thyroid nodule (not recorded which). Some clones in this sample may be carry-over from other donors' samples.

This clone was picked up a small number of times. Germline and junction disagree at one end, which may indicate a read error. The chain links TRBV27 to TRBJ2-7; possible D gene TRBD2, 6 bases. This CDR3 region has 14 residues. CDR1 is MNHEY, CDR2 SMNVEV, per germline (reference sequence). In DNA, the CDR3 is TGTGCCAGCATTTTATTCGGTGGAGGGTACGAGCAGTACTTC. Its protein product is CASILFGGGYEQYF.

In its sample, this clone was seen many times. The V call is TRBV6-1, the J call TRBJ1-1, with D perhaps matching TRBD1 (5 bases). Deletions cut 1 base from V and 5 bases from J, with 17 bases between. The germline V gene encodes CDR1 MNHNS and CDR2 SASEGT. This CDR3 spans 16 amino acids. CDR3: CASSEGFRGGGTEAFF. The CDR3 bases are TGTGCCAGCAGTGAAGGCTTCCGCGGGGGAGGGACTGAAGCTTTCTTT.

This clone came up many times. This sequence joins TRBV6-1 and TRBJ2-1; D ambiguous. The germline V gene encodes CDR1 MNHNS and CDR2 SASEGT. The CDR3 is 13 residues long. Trimming removed 5 bases at V and 5 bases at J, with 10 bases between. The chain's CDR3 is CASSSTLDNEQFF. The CDR3 bases are TGTGCCAGCAGTTCTACACTTGACAATGAGCAGTTCTTC.

V gene TRBV6-1 combines with J gene TRBJ2-2; 8 bases agree with TRBD1. The CDR3 sequence is 15 residues long. The V and J ends lost 1 base and 4 bases, in that order; junction bases with no gene match: 2. Germline V CDR1 and CDR2: MNHNS, SASEGT. CDR3 sequence reads: CASSEGQGFTGELFF. In DNA form, the CDR3 reads TGTGCCAGCAGTGAAGGACAGGGGTTCACCGGGGAGCTGTTTTTT.

This clone was seen more than once but under ten times. The chain couples TRBV6-1 to TRBJ1-2; the match to TRBD1 covers 7 bases. CDR3 length: 16 residues. Losses at the gene ends were 3 bases for V and 3 bases for J; bases not matched to a gene: 10. The V gene's germline CDR1 is MNHNS and CDR2 SASEGT. The CDR3 nucleotides are TGTGCCAGCAGTGACCGCAAACAGGGGATCGACTATGGCTACACCTTC. This sequence encodes CASSDRKQGIDYGYTF.

V gene TRBV28 combines with J gene TRBJ1-2; D is ambiguous. The V gene's germline CDR1 is MDHEN and CDR2 SYDVKM. The CDR3 loop spans 13 amino acids. V was cut by 11 bases and J by 4 bases, with 17 bases left in between. The CDR3: CALSSGISYGYTF. The CDR3 bases are TGTGCCCTCAGTTCGGGAATATCCTATGGCTACACCTTC.

The table lists this clone with many counts. The chain employs TRBV5-1 and TRBJ2-1, with 10 bases matching TRBD2. The CDR3 has 14 amino acids. Germline-derived CDR1 and CDR2 are SGHRS and YFSETQ. After removal of 4 bases from V and 8 bases from J, the junction contained 6 bases not matched to a gene. The CDR3 region has the DNA TGCGCCAGCAGCAGCGGGGGGGCGTTACATGAGCAGTTCTTC. Protein sequence: CASSSGGALHEQFF. The complete variable domain, with remaining parts taken from reference TRBV5-1 and TRBJ2-1, reads KAGVTQTPRYLIKTRGQQVTLSCSPISGHRSVSWYQQTPGQGLQFLFEYFSETQRNKGNFPGRFSGRQFSNSRSEMNVSTLELGDSALYLCASSSGGALHEQFFGPGTRLTVL.

This clone turned up a few times. The DNA for the CDR3 is TGTGCCAGCAGCCTTACGTGGGAGTCCTACGAGCAGTACTTC. It yields the protein CASSLTWESYEQYF. The chain uses TRBV6-1 and TRBJ2-7, with a possible D match to TRBD2 (5 bases). The V gene lost 6 bases and the J gene lost 1 base, with 13 bases spanning the gap. CDR1 and CDR2 from the germline V gene are MNHNS and SASEGT. The CDR3 spans 14 residues.

For this clone: A much more abundant neighbour one base away suggests this may be a read error. The V gene is TRBV29-1, the J gene TRBJ2-3, with TRBD1 matching 11 bases. CDR1 and CDR2 from the germline V gene are SQVTM and ANQGSEA. The CDR3 length is 13 residues. The CDR3 region is CSDRTGGTYTQYF. In DNA, the CDR3 is TGCAGCGACAGGACAGGGGGCACATATACGCAGTATTTT.

The table lists this clone with a count of one. This rearrangement joins TRBV7-9 to TRBJ1-2; TRBD1 agrees at 7 bases. CDR3 size: 15 residues. The germline gives CDR1 SEHNR, CDR2 FQNEAQ (reference sequence). With V trimmed by 5 bases and J by 8 bases, 14 bases remained unmatched. The CDR3, as DNA: TGTGCCAGCAGCCCCCGGGACAGTGGCAGGGGAGGCTACACCTTC. Translating gives CASSPRDSGRGGYTF.

Turning to this clone: Being one base from a much bigger clone, this may be a read error. The CDR3 loop reads CAITPHGTGGGQYF. The CDR3 coding sequence is TGTGCCATCACTCCGCATGGGACAGGGGGCGGGCAGTACTTC. V and J are TRBV10-3 and TRBJ2-7; 12 positions match TRBD1. The CDR3 is 14 residues long. Germline trimming cut 7 bases from V and 9 bases from J; bases unmatched to any gene: 10. Germline V CDR1 and CDR2: ENHRY, SYGVKD.

This clone has ten or more counts. The chain has TRBV6-5 and TRBJ2-5, with a weak D call TRBD2 (6 bases). The CDR3 spans 13 residues. V dropped 0 bases and J dropped 11 bases, with 13 bases sitting between them. The germline CDR1 and CDR2 sequences are MNHEY and SVGAGI. The CDR3 region has the DNA TGTGCCAGCAGTTACTCTGGGACTGAGGGTCAGTACTTC. Translating it yields CASSYSGTEGQYF.

At least ten counts were recorded for this clone. The chain is built from TRBV6-1 and TRBJ1-2; 9 bases map to TRBD1. The CDR3 runs 16 residues. Per germline, CDR1 MNHNS and CDR2 SASEGT. The trim removed 1 base at V and 2 bases at J, leaving 5 bases unmatched. The CDR3 DNA reads TGTGCCAGCAGTGAAGGGGGGACAGGGTTCAACTATGGCTACACCTTC. Amino acid sequence: CASSEGGTGFNYGYTF.

This clone has at least ten counts. The chain uses TRBV11-2 and TRBJ1-6; D not certain. The germline V and J ends were trimmed by 1 base and 10 bases, with 14 bases remaining between them. The CDR3 sequence is 15 residues long. Germline CDR1 and CDR2: SGHAT and FQNNGV. DNA for the CDR3: TGTGCCAGCAGCTTAGTCGGAGGGTCCGGGTCACCCCTCCACTTT. It codes for CASSLVGGSGSPLHF. Based on the CDR3 plus reference TRBV11-2 and TRBJ1-6, the full variable domain is EAGVAQSPRYKIIEKRQSVAFWCNPISGHATLYWYQQILGQGPKLLIQFQNNGVVDDSQLPKDRFSAERLKGVDSTLKIQPAKLEDSAVYLCASSLVGGSGSPLHFGNGTRLTVT.

This clone was detected many times. The rearrangement uses TRBV5-6 and TRBJ1-2, with 8 bases that match TRBD1. Per the germline V gene, CDR1 is SGHDT and CDR2 is YYEEEE. This CDR3 has 14 amino acids. After removal of 3 bases from V and 7 bases from J, the junction contained 8 bases not matched to a gene. Here the CDR3 reads CASSWMDRVAGYTF. CDR3 DNA sequence: TGTGCCAGCAGCTGGATGGACAGGGTGGCTGGCTACACCTTC.

A few counts support this clone. The rearrangement uses TRBV5-4 and TRBJ2-2; 11 bases are a match to TRBD2. The germline CDR1 and CDR2 sequences are SGHNT and YYREEE (reference sequence). The CDR3 sequence is 17 residues long. J was trimmed by 3 bases and V by 3 bases; bases with no gene match: 7. Written as DNA, the CDR3 is TGTGCCAGCAGCTCCTCCCGGACTAGCGGGCACACCGGGGAGCTGTTTTTT. Amino acids: CASSSSRTSGHTGELFF.

This clone has at least ten counts. This chain connects TRBV6-1 to TRBJ1-2, with D possibly TRBD1 on 6 matching bases. CDR1 MNHNS and CDR2 SASEGT come from the germline V gene. The CDR3 contains 14 residues. The V gene lost 3 bases and the J gene lost 1 base, with 9 bases spanning the gap. CDR3 in amino acids: CASSDSGDNYGYTF. The CDR3 nucleotides read TGTGCCAGCAGTGACTCAGGGGATAACTATGGCTACACCTTC.

Details on this clone: A much bigger clone sits one base away, suggesting this may be a read error. The gene calls are TRBV10-3 and TRBJ1-1; maybe TRBD1 (6 bases). The CDR3 loop spans 15 amino acids. Looked up from germline, CDR1 is ENHRY and CDR2 is SYGVKD. Trimming cost V 6 bases and J 2 bases, with 16 bases left between them. The CDR3 nucleotides read TGTGCCATCAGCTCCGGGGACATGGTAAACACTGAAGCTTTCTTT. This sequence encodes CAISSGDMVNTEAFF.